The clone carrying this T cell receptor beta chain was recorded many times. V shed 4 bases and J 1 base; nucleotides not matched to a gene: 8. CDR1 and CDR2 from the germline V gene are LGHNA and YNFKEQ. There are 16 residues in the CDR3. TCRdb fed the 5' RACE reads into MiXCR, producing one record per CDR3 protein. The sample has approximately 590,000 distinct CDR3 sequences; 9% to 10% are singletons. The source of the sample is a study of identical twins. These data are also associated with another study on yellow fever vaccine responses in identical twins.

This sequence was found in a woman younger than 30 in good health. The rearrangement joins TRBV4-2 to TRBJ2-3; 7 bases align to TRBD2. The sequenced material came from PBMCs. The CDR3 nucleotides are TGTGCCAGCAGCCCTGGGGAGGGAGAGGGCACAGATACGCAGTATTTT. Translating gives CASSPGEGEGTDTQYF.